The 18 T cell receptor beta chains below all came from one sample that was sequenced in a study of human T cells and chemical hapten exposure. Specified time point: patch test 3, about 24 weeks after DPC sensitization. Treatment indicated: therapeutic diphenylcyclopropenone sensitization with weekly scalp DPC. TCRdb itself ran the RACE reads through MiXCR, one entry per CDR3 protein. The profile shows tens of thousands of distinct CDR3 sequences, under 15% of them singletons. The starting material was whole blood, obtained in connection with sensitization to the hapten diphenylcyclopropenone (DPC). The origin of the receptors is a woman between 50 and 59 years old with alopecia areata. Some clones in this sample may be carry-over from other donors' samples.

This clonotype was found many times. This sequence joins TRBV5-4 and TRBJ1-1; D unresolved. This CDR3 contains 16 residues. Germline V gene sequence: CDR1 SGHNT, CDR2 YYREEE (reference sequence). With 5 bases removed from V and 0 bases from J, the gap between germline ends came to 17 bases. The CDR3 nucleotides read TGTGCCAGCAGTCAGAGTCAGAGGGCAGTGAACACTGAAGCTTTCTTT. Translating it yields CASSQSQRAVNTEAFF. The whole variable domain, filled in from reference TRBV5-4 and TRBJ1-1, reads ETGVTQSPTHLIKTRGQQVTLRCSSQSGHNTVSWYQQALGQGPQFIFQYYREEENGRGNFPPRFSGLQFPNYSSELNVNALELDDSALYLCASSQSQRAVNTEAFFGQGTRLTVV.

This clonotype appeared many times. This sequence joins TRBV6-6 and TRBJ2-5; D ambiguous. This CDR3 contains 14 residues. Between the trimmed V and J ends, which lost 6 bases and 4 bases, there was a span of 15 bases. Germline V gene data show CDR1 as MNHNY and CDR2 as SVGAGI (reference sequence). CDR3 sequence reads: CASSVTRVGETQYF. CDR3 nucleotides: TGTGCCAGCAGCGTAACCCGAGTGGGAGAGACCCAGTACTTC.

J is TRBJ2-3 and V is TRBV7-2, with a weak D call TRBD2 (5 bases). CDR1 is SGHTA, CDR2 FQGNSA, per germline. Trimming pared 0 bases from V and 1 base from J, leaving 11 bases between. This CDR3 is built from 16 residues. The CDR3 nucleotides are TGTGCCAGCAGCTTAGCGCTGGACTCCCGCACAGATACGCAGTATTTT. It is translated as CASSLALDSRTDTQYF.

In this sample, this clonotype turned up many times. The J gene is TRBJ2-2, the V gene TRBV7-8; D uncertain. Germline CDR1 and CDR2: SGHVS and FQNEAQ. The V end was cut by 1 base, the J end by 3 bases, with 12 bases between. The CDR3 loop spans 16 amino acids. The CDR3 sequence is CASSLGGAWYTGELFF. The CDR3 DNA follows: TGTGCCAGCAGCTTAGGCGGTGCGTGGTACACCGGGGAGCTGTTTTTT.

This clonotype appeared many times. The chain recombines TRBV12-3 or TRBV12-4 with TRBJ1-1; D perhaps matches TRBD1 (5 bases). The CDR3 is 14 residues long. With 3 bases removed from V and 5 bases from J, the gap between germline ends came to 13 bases. CDR3 amino acids: CASSLSGEETEAFF. CDR3 bases: TGTGCCAGCAGTTTGTCGGGGGAAGAGACTGAAGCTTTCTTT.

The gene calls are TRBV27 and TRBJ2-7, with unresolved D. The CDR3 is made up of 11 amino acids. Germline CDR1 is MNHEY and CDR2 is SMNVEV (reference sequence). V was cut by 8 bases and J by 3 bases, with 8 bases left in between. The CDR3 DNA follows: TGTGCCAGCCGGAACATCTACGAGCAGTACTTC. This translates into CASRNIYEQYF.

This clonotype was picked up many times. V and J are TRBV10-3 and TRBJ2-6; D might be TRBD1 (5 bases). The germline gives CDR1 ENHRY, CDR2 SYGVKD. CDR3 length: 17 residues. Trimming took off 10 bases at V and 0 bases at J, with 19 bases between the two ends. For the CDR3, the DNA is TGTGCCACGAGGTGGGGCCAGATGGCCTCTGGGGCCAACGTCCTGACTTTC. Amino acids: CATRWGQMASGANVLTF.

The table lists this clonotype with a few counts. CDR3 region: CASSNTITSTDTQYF. The CDR3 region has the DNA TGTGCCAGCAGCAACACCATAACTAGCACAGATACGCAGTATTTT. The rearrangement links TRBV7-9 to TRBJ2-3; unclear D gene. The ends were cut back, 5 bases at V and 0 bases at J, with 12 bases in the middle. This CDR3 region has 15 residues. Germline V CDR1 and CDR2: SEHNR, FQNEAQ (reference sequence).

This clonotype was recorded once. This chain links TRBV15 with TRBJ2-1; 7 nucleotides agree with TRBD2. Germline CDR1 reads LNHNV; CDR2 reads YYDKDF (reference sequence). The V gene end was trimmed by 4 bases and the J gene end by 2 bases; junction bases not matched to a gene: 11. The CDR3 has 17 residues. The DNA of the CDR3 is TGTGCCACCAGCACGGGCCAAAGCGGGACCCCCTACAATGAGCAGTTCTTC. It specifies CATSTGQSGTPYNEQFF. Filled out from reference TRBV15 and TRBJ2-1, the complete variable domain reads DAMVIQNPRYQVTQFGKPVTLSCSQTLNHNVMYWYQQKSSQAPKLLFHYYDKDFNNEADTPDNFQSRRPNTSFCFLDIRSPGLGDTAMYLCATSTGQSGTPYNEQFFGPGTRLTVL.

This clonotype came up many times. The V gene is TRBV29-1, the J gene TRBJ2-5; D ambiguous. The germline CDR1 and CDR2 sequences are SQVTM and ANQGSEA. V was clipped by 5 bases and J by 5 bases, with 21 bases between them. This CDR3 contains 15 residues. CDR3 sequence: CSVLSTSAALETQYF. Written as DNA, the CDR3 is TGCAGCGTTTTAAGCACGTCGGCTGCTCTGGAGACCCAGTACTTC.

The rearrangement uses TRBV6-5 and TRBJ1-1; no firm D call. This CDR3 region has 13 residues. The V and J ends lost 6 bases and 0 bases respectively, with 8 bases between them. CDR1 is MNHEY, CDR2 SVGAGI, per germline. The CDR3: CASREQMNTEAFF. Here the CDR3 DNA reads TGTGCCAGCAGAGAACAGATGAACACTGAAGCTTTCTTT.

This clonotype was found many times. The chain recombines TRBV7-2 with TRBJ2-5, with TRBD1 matching 8 bases. CDR3 length: 13 amino acids. J gave up 4 bases and V 4 bases, and 2 bases lay outside the gene matches. Per germline, CDR1 SGHTA and CDR2 FQGNSA. The CDR3 loop reads CASSSDRGETQYF. CDR3 in DNA: TGTGCCAGCAGCTCAGACAGGGGAGAGACCCAGTACTTC.

J is TRBJ2-3 and V is TRBV25-1; D is uncertain. The V and J ends lost 0 bases and 4 bases respectively, with 2 bases between them. The CDR3 is 12 residues long. Germline V gene data show CDR1 as MGHDK and CDR2 as SYGVNS. This chain's CDR3 is CASSEYPDTQYF. The DNA for the CDR3 is TGTGCCAGCAGTGAATATCCAGATACGCAGTATTTT.

V gene TRBV19 combines with J gene TRBJ2-3; D is possibly TRBD1 or TRBD2 (6 bases each). This CDR3 comprises 11 residues. Germline values: CDR1 LNHDA, CDR2 SQIVND (reference sequence). V lost 8 bases and J 7 bases, leaving 10 bases between the germline ends. CDR3 sequence (DNA): TGTGCCAGTGGGGGGCGACATACGCAGTATTTT. Translated, it gives CASGGRHTQYF.

This clonotype was counted between two and nine times. The chain joins TRBV5-4 to TRBJ2-3; the D is unclear. V was trimmed by 2 bases and J by 2 bases, leaving 6 bases between them. Per germline, CDR1 SGHNT and CDR2 YYREEE (reference sequence). The CDR3 is 13 amino acids. CDR3 DNA: TGTGCCAGCAGCTTCCCGAACACAGATACGCAGTATTTT. Residues: CASSFPNTDTQYF.

The sample holds a few counts of this clonotype. The rearrangement links TRBV5-6 to TRBJ1-5; 9 bases align to TRBD1. The trim removed 2 bases at V and 2 bases at J, leaving 5 bases unmatched. Germline V gene lookup returns CDR1 SGHDT and CDR2 YYEEEE. The CDR3 has 16 amino acids. This CDR3 is CASSLGQGYRNQPQHF. In nucleotides, the CDR3 is TGTGCCAGCAGCTTAGGACAGGGGTACCGCAATCAGCCCCAGCATTTT. Drawing the rest from reference TRBV5-6 and TRBJ1-5, the complete variable domain is DAGVTQSPTHLIKTRGQQVTLRCSPKSGHDTVSWYQQALGQGPQFIFQYYEEEERQRGNFPDRFSGHQFPNYSSELNVNALLLGDSALYLCASSLGQGYRNQPQHFGDGTRLSIL.

The rearrangement uses TRBV12-3 or TRBV12-4 and TRBJ2-1, with 9 bases aligning to TRBD2. With 4 bases clipped from V and 5 bases from J, the junction kept 12 bases outside the gene matches. The CDR3 length is 17 residues. The CDR3 sequence: CASSSAPWTSDNNEQFF. DNA of the CDR3: TGTGCCAGCAGTTCCGCGCCTTGGACTAGCGACAACAATGAGCAGTTCTTC.

This clonotype was seen ten or more times. The chain has TRBV4-1 and TRBJ2-5; TRBD2 might be the D (6 bases). The CDR3 is 15 residues long. The V gene lost 3 bases and the J gene lost 0 bases, with 11 bases spanning the gap. Germline lookup yields CDR1 MGHRA and CDR2 YSYEKL. The CDR3 nucleotides read TGCGCCAGCAGCCAGACGGAGGGACACCAAGAGACCCAGTACTTC. It is translated as CASSQTEGHQETQYF.